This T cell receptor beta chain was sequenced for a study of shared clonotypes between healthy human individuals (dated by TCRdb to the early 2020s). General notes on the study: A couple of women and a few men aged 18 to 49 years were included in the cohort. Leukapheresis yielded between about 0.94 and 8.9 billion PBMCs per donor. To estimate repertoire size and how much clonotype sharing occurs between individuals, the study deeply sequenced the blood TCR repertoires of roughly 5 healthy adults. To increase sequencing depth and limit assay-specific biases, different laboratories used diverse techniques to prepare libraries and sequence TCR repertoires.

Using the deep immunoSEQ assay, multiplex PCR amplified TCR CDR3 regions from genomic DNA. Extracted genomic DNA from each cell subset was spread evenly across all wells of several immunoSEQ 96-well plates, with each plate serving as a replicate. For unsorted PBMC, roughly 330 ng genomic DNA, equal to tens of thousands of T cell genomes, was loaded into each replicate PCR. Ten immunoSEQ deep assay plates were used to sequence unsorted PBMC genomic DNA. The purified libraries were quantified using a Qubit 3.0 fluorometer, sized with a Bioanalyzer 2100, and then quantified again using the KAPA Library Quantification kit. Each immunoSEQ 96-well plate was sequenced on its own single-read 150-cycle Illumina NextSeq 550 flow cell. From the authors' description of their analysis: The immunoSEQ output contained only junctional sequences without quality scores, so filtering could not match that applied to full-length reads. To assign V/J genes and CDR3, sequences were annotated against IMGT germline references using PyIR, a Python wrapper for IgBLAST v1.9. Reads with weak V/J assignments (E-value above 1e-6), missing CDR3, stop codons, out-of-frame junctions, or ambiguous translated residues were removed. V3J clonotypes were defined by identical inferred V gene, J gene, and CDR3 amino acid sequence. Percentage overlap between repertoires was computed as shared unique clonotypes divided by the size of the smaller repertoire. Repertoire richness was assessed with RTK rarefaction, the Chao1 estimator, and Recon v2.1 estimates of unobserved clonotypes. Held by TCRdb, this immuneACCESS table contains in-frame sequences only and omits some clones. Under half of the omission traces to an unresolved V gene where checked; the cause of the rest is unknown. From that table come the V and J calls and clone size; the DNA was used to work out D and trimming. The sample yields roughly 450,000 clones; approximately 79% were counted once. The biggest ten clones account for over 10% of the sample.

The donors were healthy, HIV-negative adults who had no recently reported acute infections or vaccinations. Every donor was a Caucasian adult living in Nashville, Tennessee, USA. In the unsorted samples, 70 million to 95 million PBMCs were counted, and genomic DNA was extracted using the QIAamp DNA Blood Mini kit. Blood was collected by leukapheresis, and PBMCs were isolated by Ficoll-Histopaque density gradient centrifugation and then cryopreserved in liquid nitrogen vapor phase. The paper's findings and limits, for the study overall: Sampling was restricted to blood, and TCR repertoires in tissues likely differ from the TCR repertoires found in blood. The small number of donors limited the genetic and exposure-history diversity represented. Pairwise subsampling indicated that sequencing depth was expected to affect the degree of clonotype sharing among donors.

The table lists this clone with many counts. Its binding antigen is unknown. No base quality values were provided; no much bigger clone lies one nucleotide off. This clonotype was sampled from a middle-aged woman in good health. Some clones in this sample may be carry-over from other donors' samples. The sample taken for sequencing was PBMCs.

The sequence in DNA is TGTGCCAGCAGTCCCTTGTCCGGGGCCTACGAGCAGTACTTC. It translates as CASSPLSGAYEQYF. The chain employs TRBV28 and TRBJ2-5; the best D guess is TRBD2, with 5 bases matching. With the DNA end fitting TRBJ2-7 better, the J assignment may be wrong. Looking up the germline V gene yields CDR1 MDHEN and CDR2 SYDVKM. The cysteine opens and the phenylalanine closes a CDR3 of 14 amino acids. Just CDR3 DNA is preserved here, 42 bases in frame from base 1.